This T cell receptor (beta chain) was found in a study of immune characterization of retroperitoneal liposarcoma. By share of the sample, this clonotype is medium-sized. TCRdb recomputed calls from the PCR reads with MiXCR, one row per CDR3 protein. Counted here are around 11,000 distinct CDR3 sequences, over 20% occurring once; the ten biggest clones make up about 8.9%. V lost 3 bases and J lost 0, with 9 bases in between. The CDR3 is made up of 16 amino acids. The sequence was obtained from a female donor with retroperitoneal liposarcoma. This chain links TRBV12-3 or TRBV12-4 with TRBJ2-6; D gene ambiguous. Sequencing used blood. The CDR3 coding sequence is TGTGCCAGCAGTTTTACTGGTGGCTCTGGGGCCAACGTCCTGACTTTC. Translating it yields CASSFTGGSGANVLTF.